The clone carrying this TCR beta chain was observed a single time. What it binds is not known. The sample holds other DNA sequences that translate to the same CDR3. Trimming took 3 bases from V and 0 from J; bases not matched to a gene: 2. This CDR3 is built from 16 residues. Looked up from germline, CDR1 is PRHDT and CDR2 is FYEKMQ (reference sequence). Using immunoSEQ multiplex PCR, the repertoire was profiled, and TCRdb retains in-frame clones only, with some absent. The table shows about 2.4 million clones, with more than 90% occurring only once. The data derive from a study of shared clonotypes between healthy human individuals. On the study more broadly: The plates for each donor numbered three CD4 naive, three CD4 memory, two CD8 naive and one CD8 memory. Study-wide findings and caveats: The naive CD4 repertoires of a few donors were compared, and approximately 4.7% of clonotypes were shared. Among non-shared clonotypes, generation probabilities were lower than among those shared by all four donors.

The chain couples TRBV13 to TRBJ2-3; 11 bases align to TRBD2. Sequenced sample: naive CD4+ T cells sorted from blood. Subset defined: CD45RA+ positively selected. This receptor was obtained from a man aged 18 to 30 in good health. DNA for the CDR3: TGTGCCAGCAGCTTGCGACTAGCGGGGAGCACAGATACGCAGTATTTT. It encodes CASSLRLAGSTDTQYF. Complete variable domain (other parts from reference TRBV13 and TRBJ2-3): AAGVIQSPRHLIKEKRETATLKCYPIPRHDTVYWYQQGPGQDPQFLISFYEKMQSDKGSIPDRFSAQQFSDYHSELNMSSLELGDSALYFCASSLRLAGSTDTQYFGPGTRLTVL.